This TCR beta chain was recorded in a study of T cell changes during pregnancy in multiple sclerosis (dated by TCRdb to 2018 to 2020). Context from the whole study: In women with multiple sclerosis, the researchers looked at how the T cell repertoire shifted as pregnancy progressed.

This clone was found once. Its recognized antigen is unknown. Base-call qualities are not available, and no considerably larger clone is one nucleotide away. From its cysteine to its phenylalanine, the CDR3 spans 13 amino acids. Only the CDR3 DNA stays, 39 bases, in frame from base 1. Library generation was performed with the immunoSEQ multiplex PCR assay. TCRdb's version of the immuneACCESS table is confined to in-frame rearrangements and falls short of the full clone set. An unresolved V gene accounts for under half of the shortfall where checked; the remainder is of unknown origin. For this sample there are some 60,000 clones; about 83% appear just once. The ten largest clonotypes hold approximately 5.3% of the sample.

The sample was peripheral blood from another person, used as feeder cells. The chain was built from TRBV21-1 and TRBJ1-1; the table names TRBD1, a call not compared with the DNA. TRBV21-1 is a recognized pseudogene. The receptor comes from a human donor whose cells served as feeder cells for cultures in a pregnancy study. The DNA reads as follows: TGTGCCAGCAGGGTTACAATTCGCACTGAAGCTTTCTTT. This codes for CASRVTIRTEAFF.